This TCR beta chain derives from a study of glioma-infiltrating T cells after dendritic cell vaccination. Study-wide background: At biweekly intervals, patients got three intradermal dendritic cell vaccine injections. Study-wide points: Longer survival after dendritic cell vaccination followed higher pretreatment TIL content.

In regard to this clone: Its antigen is not known.

PBMC sampling occurred before vaccination, two weeks after the third dose, and at progression. The PCR used 60 V beta and 13 J beta primers. Only in-frame clones appear in the TCRdb table, and some are missing; sequencing was by immunoSEQ multiplex PCR. The sample yields about 100,000 clones, 75% to 85% seen once. The CDR3 has 14 residues. Germline loops: CDR1 MDHEN, CDR2 SYDVKM. V lost 6 bases, J lost 5 bases, and 9 bases stayed unmatched. V usage is TRBV28 and J usage is TRBJ2-7; 8 bases align to TRBD1. The sample consisted of blood, taken before dendritic cell vaccination. This TCR was sampled from a human donor with glioblastoma. CDR3 sequence: CASSITGGSDEQYF. CDR3 bases: TGTGCCAGCAGCATCACAGGGGGGTCCGACGAGCAGTACTTC.